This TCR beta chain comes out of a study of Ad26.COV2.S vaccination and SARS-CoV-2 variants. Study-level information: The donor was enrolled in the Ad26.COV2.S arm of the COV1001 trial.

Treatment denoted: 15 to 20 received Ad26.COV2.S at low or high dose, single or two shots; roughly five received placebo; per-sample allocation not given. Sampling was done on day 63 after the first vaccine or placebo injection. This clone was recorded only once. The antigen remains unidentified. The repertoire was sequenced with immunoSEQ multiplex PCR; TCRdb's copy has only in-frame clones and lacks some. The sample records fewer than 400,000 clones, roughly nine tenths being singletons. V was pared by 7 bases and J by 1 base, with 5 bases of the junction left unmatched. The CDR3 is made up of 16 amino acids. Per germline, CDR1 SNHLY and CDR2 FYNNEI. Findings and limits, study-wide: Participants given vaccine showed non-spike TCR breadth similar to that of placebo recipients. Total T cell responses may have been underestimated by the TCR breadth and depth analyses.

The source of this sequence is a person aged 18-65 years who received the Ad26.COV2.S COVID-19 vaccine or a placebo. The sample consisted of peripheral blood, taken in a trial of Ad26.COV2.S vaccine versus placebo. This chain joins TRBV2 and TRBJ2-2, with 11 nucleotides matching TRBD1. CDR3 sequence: CASNTDRGRNTGELFF. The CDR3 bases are TGTGCCAGCAACACGGACAGGGGGCGGAACACCGGGGAGCTGTTTTTT.